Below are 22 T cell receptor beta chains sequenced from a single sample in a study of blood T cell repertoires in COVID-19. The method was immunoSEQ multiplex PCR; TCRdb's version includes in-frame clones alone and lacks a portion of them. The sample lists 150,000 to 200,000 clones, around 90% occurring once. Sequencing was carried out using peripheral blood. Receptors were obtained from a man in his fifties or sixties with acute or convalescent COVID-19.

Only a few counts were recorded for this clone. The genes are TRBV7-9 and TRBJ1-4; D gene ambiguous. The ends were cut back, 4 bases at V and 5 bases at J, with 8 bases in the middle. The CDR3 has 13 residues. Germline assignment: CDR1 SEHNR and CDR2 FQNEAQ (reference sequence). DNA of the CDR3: TGTGCCAGCAGCTCGGGTCTCAATGAAAAACTGTTTTTT. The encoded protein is CASSSGLNEKLFF.

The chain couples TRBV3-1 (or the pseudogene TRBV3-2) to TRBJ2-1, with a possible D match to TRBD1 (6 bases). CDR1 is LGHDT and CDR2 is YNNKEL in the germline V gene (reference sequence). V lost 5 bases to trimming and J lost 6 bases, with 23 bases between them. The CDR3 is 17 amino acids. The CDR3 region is CASSYHLRDTWGNEQFF. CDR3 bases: TGTGCCAGCAGCTACCACCTCCGGGACACATGGGGCAATGAGCAGTTCTTC.

This CDR3 reads CASSQVMAGDGYTF. The CDR3, as DNA: TGTGCCAGCAGCCAAGTTATGGCAGGCGATGGCTACACCTTC. The chain is built from TRBV4-2 and TRBJ1-2; no clear D gene. The ends were cut back, 1 base at V and 6 bases at J, with 12 bases in the middle. Germline V lookup: CDR1 LGHNA, CDR2 YNFKEQ. This CDR3 has 14 amino acids.

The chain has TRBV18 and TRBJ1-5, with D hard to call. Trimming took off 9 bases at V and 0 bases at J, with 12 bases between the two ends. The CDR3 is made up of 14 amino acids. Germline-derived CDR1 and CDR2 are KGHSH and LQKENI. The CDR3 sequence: CASRDKDSNQPQHF. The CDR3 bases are TGTGCCAGTCGTGACAAAGATAGCAATCAGCCCCAGCATTTT.

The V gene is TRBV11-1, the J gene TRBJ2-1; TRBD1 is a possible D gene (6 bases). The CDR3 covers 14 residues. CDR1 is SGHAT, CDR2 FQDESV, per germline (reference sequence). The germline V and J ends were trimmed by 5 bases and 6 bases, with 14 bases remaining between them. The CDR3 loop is CASSPHQGGNEQFF. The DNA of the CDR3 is TGTGCCAGCAGCCCCCACCAAGGGGGCAATGAGCAGTTCTTC.

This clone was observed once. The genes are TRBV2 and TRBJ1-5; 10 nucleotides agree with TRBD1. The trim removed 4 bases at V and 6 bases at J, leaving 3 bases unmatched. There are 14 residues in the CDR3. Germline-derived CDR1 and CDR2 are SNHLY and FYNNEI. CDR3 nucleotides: TGTGCCAGCAGTGGACAGGGGGCTATTCAGCCCCAGCATTTT. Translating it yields CASSGQGAIQPQHF.

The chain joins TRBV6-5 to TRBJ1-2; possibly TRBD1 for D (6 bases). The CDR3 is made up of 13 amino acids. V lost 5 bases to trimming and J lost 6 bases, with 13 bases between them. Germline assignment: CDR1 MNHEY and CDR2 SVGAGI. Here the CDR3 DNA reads TGTGCCAGCAGTCTACAGGGCCTCGATGGCTACACCTTC. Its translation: CASSLQGLDGYTF.

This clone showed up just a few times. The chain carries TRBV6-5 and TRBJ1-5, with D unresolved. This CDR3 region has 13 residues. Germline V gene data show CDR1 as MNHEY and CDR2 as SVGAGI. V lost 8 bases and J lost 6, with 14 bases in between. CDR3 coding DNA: TGTGCCAGCCGGGCGAGTGGAGGTCAGCCCCAGCATTTT. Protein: CASRASGGQPQHF.

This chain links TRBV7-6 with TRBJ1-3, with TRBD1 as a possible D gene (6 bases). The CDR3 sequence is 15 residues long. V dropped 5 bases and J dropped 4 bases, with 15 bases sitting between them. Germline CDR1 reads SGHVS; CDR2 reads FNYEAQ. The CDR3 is CASSPGAGVGNTIYF. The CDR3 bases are TGTGCCAGCAGCCCCGGGGCAGGGGTAGGAAACACCATATATTTT. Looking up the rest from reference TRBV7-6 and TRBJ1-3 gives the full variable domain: GAGVSQSPRYKVTKRGQDVALRCDPISGHVSLYWYRQALGQGPEFLTYFNYEAQQDKSGLPNDRFSAERPEGSISTLTIQRTEQRDSAMYRCASSPGAGVGNTIYFGEGSWLTVV.

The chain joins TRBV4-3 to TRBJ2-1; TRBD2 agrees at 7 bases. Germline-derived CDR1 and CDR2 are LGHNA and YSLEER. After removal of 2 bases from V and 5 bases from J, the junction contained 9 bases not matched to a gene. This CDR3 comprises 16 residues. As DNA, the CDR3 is TGCGCCAGCAGCCAATCAGCGCGAGGGACTAACAATGAGCAGTTCTTC. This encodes CASSQSARGTNNEQFF.

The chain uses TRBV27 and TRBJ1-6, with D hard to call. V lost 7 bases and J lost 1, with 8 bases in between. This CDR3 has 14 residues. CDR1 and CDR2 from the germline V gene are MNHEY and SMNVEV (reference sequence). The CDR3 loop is CASKTRSYNSPLHF. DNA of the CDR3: TGTGCCAGCAAAACCAGGTCCTATAATTCACCCCTCCACTTT.

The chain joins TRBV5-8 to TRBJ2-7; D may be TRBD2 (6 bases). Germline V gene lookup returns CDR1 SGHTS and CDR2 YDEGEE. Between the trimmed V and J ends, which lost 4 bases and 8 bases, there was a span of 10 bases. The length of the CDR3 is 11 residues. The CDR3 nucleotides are TGTGCCAGCAGCGGCGGGACGCAGCAGTACTTC. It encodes CASSGGTQQYF. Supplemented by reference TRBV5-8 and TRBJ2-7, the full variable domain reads EAGVTQSPTHLIKTRGQQATLRCSPISGHTSVYWYQQALGLGLQFLLWYDEGEERNRGNFPPRFSGRQFPNYSSELNVNALELEDSALYLCASSGGTQQYFGPGTRLTVT.

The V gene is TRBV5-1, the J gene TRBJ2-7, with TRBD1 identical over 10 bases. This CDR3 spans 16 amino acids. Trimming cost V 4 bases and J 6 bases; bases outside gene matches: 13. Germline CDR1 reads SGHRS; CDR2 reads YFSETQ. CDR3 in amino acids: CASSKEPGTGVSEQYV. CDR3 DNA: TGCGCCAGCAGCAAGGAGCCGGGGACAGGGGTTAGCGAGCAGTACGTC.

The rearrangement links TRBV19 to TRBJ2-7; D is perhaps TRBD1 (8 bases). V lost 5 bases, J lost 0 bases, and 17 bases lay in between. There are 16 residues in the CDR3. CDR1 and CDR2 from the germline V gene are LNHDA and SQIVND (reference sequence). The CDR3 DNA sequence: TGTGCCAGTAGTCCCCCGGGGGGACAGGTCTCCTACGAGCAGTACGTC. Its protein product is CASSPPGGQVSYEQYV.

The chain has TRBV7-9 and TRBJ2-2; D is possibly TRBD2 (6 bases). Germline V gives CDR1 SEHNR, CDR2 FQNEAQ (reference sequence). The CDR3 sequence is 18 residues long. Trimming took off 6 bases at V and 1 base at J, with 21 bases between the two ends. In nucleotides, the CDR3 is TGTGCCAGCAGACCGCACGGGGAGGACCTCCGGAACACCGGGGAGCTGTTTTTT. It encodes CASRPHGEDLRNTGELFF. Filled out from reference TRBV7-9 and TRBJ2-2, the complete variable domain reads DTGVSQNPRHKITKRGQNVTFRCDPISEHNRLYWYRQTLGQGPEFLTYFQNEAQLEKSRLLSDRFSAERPKGSFSTLEIQRTEQGDSAMYLCASRPHGEDLRNTGELFFGEGSRLTVL.

As DNA, the CDR3 is TGTGCCAGCTCACCAGTATCAGGGCTCAATCAGCCCCAGCATTTT. Protein product: CASSPVSGLNQPQHF. V usage is TRBV18 and J usage is TRBJ1-5; possible D gene TRBD1, 5 bases. The CDR3 is 15 amino acids. Trimming cost V 2 bases and J 3 bases, with 11 bases left between them. Germline V gene sequence: CDR1 KGHSH, CDR2 LQKENI.

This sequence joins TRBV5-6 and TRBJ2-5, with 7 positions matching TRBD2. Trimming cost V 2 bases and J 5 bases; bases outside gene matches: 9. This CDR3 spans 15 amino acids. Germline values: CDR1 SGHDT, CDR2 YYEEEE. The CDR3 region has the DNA TGTGCCAGCAGCTTTCTGGCGGGGGACTCGGAGACCCAGTACTTC. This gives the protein CASSFLAGDSETQYF.

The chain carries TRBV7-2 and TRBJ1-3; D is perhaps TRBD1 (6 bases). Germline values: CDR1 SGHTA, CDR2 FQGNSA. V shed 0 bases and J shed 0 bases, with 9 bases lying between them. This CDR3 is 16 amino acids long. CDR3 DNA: TGTGCCAGCAGCTTAGCAGGGGGTAGCTCTGGAAACACCATATATTTT. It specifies CASSLAGGSSGNTIYF. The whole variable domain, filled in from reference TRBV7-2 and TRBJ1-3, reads GAGVSQSPSNKVTEKGKDVELRCDPISGHTALYWYRQSLGQGLEFLIYFQGNSAPDKSGLPSDRFSAERTGGSVSTLTIQRTQQEDSAVYLCASSLAGGSSGNTIYFGEGSWLTVV.

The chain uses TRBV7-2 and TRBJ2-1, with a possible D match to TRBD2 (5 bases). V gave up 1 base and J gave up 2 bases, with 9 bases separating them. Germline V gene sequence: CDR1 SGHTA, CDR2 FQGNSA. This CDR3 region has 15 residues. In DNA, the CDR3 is TGTGCCAGCAGCTTAGACCGGGGAACCTACAATGAGCAGTTCTTC. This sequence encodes CASSLDRGTYNEQFF.

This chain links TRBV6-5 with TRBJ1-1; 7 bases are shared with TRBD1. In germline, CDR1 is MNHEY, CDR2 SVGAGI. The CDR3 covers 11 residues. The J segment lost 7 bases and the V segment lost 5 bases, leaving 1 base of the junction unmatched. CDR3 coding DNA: TGTGCCAGCAGTCGACAGGGTGAAGCTTTCTTT. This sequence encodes CASSRQGEAFF.

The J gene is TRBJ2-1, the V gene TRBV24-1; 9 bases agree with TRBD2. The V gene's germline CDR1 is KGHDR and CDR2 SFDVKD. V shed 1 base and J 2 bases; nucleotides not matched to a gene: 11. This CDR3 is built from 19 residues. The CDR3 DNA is TGTGCCACCAGTGATTTTGGAGGAGGCGGGGGGGTCGCCTACAATGAGCAGTTCTTC. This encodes CATSDFGGGGGVAYNEQFF.

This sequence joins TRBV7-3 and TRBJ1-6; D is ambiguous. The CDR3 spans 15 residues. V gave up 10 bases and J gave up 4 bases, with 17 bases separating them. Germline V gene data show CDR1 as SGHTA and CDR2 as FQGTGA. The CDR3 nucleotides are TGTGCCACAGGATGCGTGCGTGCATATAATTCACCCCTCCACTTT. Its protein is CATGCVRAYNSPLHF.